The 20 T cell receptor beta chains given below trace back to one sample, sequenced in a study of breast tumors, draining lymph nodes, adjacent tissues. Breast cancer patients provided tissue from their axillary draining lymph nodes. TCRdb called the multiplex PCR reads again in MiXCR, with one record for every CDR3 protein. The table has approximately 100,000 distinct CDR3 sequences, more than 25% seen once. The sample was axillary lymph node tissue. These receptors were collected from a female donor with breast cancer. Some clones in this sample may be carry-over from other donors' samples.

Concerning this clonotype itself: The CDR3 end shows no conserved phenylalanine or tryptophan, and so a read error is likely. The chain carries TRBV3-1 and TRBJ2-4; 8 bases map to TRBD1. Germline V gene data show CDR1 as LGHDT and CDR2 as YNNKEL (reference sequence). This CDR3 is built from 16 residues. Trimming took 1 base from V and 6 from J; bases not matched to a gene: 8. The CDR3 DNA sequence: TGTGCCAGCAGCCAAGTAGGACAGGGTCGGCCAAACATTCAGTACCTC. Its translation is CASSQVGQGRPNIQYL.

CDR3 residues: CATQRGPITEAFF. In DNA form, the CDR3 reads TGTGCCACCCAAAGGGGGCCAATCACTGAAGCTTTCTTT. The chain links TRBV2 to TRBJ1-1; 7 nucleotides agree with TRBD1. The J segment lost 4 bases and the V segment lost 10 bases, leaving 9 bases of the junction unmatched. Germline assignment: CDR1 SNHLY and CDR2 FYNNEI. The CDR3 consists of 13 residues.

Of note for this clonotype: This clone may be a read error of a much larger clone one base away. The rearrangement uses TRBV20-1 and TRBJ1-3; 7 bases align to TRBD1. The CDR3 covers 14 residues. CDR1 and CDR2 from the germline V gene are DFQATT and SNEGSKA (reference sequence). Here the CDR3 DNA reads TGCAGTGCCAGGGGGGGGGCGGGAGGAAACGCCATATATTTT. Translation: CSARGGAGGNAIYF.

The chain combines TRBV7-6 with TRBJ1-5; no clear D. With 0 bases removed from V and 7 bases from J, the gap between germline ends came to 7 bases. From germline, CDR1 is SGHVS and CDR2 FNYEAQ. The CDR3 sequence is 13 residues long. The CDR3 region is CASSLADGQPQHF. The CDR3, as DNA: TGTGCCAGCAGCTTAGCGGACGGCCAGCCCCAGCATTTT.

Turning to this clonotype: The final CDR3 position lacks the conserved phenylalanine or tryptophan, pointing to a likely read error. The CDR3 here is CASSPRQGADSPLHL. CDR3 nucleotides: TGTGCCAGCAGCCCCCGACAGGGGGCGGATTCACCTCTCCACTTG. The chain has TRBV7-9 and TRBJ1-6, with 10 bases lining up with TRBD1. In germline, CDR1 is SEHNR, CDR2 FQNEAQ (reference sequence). The CDR3 covers 15 residues.

This clonotype has at least ten counts. The V gene is TRBV7-3, the J gene TRBJ1-1; no clear D gene. Germline V CDR1 and CDR2: SGHTA, FQGTGA. V lost 1 base, J lost 1 base, and 4 bases lay in between. The CDR3 has 13 amino acids. The CDR3 DNA reads TGTGCCAGCAGCTTAATGCAGAACACTGAAGCTTTCTTT. It codes for CASSLMQNTEAFF.

As for this clonotype: With a much larger clone just one base away, this may be a read error. The chain joins TRBV4-1 to TRBJ2-1; possibly TRBD2 for D (5 bases). The CDR3 contains 16 residues. CDR1 and CDR2 (germline): MGHRA, YSYEKL. This CDR3 reads CASSPMPGTGYNGQFF. The CDR3 DNA sequence: TGCGCCAGCAGCCCCATGCCGGGAACGGGATACAATGGGCAGTTCTTC.

Many counts were recorded for this clonotype. The chain carries TRBV7-6 and TRBJ2-3, with D unresolved. Germline V CDR1 and CDR2: SGHVS, FNYEAQ. This CDR3 region has 15 residues. V was cut by 0 bases and J by 2 bases, with 9 bases left in between. The CDR3 protein is CASSLAGAYTDTQYF. As DNA, the CDR3 is TGTGCCAGCAGCTTAGCGGGCGCTTACACAGATACGCAGTATTTT. Using reference TRBV7-6 and TRBJ2-3 for the parts outside the CDR3, the full variable domain is GAGVSQSPRYKVTKRGQDVALRCDPISGHVSLYWYRQALGQGPEFLTYFNYEAQQDKSGLPNDRFSAERPEGSISTLTIQRTEQRDSAMYRCASSLAGAYTDTQYFGPGTRLTVL.

This clonotype was counted ten times or more. This may stem from a read error, because a much larger clone lies one nucleotide away. The chain employs TRBV20-1 and TRBJ2-7; 11 nucleotides agree with TRBD2. Germline assignment: CDR1 DFQATT and CDR2 SNEGSKA (reference sequence). V shed 4 bases, J shed 6 bases, and the junction held 8 bases outside the gene matches. The CDR3 runs to 14 residues. The CDR3 reads CSAKGLAGGSEQYF. The CDR3 nucleotides are TGCAGTGCTAAGGGGTTAGCGGGAGGGTCCGAGCAGTACTTC.

This clonotype has a handful of counts. A much larger clone is a single base away; this may be a read error. The CDR3, as DNA: TGTGCCAGCAGTCCAGGGGGCCGATCTGGAAACACCATATATTTT. Translated, it gives CASSPGGRSGNTIYF. The chain carries TRBV6-5 and TRBJ1-3, with 8 bases matching TRBD1. The CDR3 is 15 residues long. With 5 bases clipped from V and 1 base from J, the junction kept 4 bases outside the gene matches. Per the germline V gene, CDR1 is MNHEY and CDR2 is SVGAGI.

This clonotype was seen ten or more times. For the CDR3, the DNA is TGCAGTGCTAGAGATAGAAGGGGGACTAATAGCAATCAGCCCCAGCATTTT. This gives the protein CSARDRRGTNSNQPQHF. V is TRBV20-1 and J is TRBJ1-5; possible D gene TRBD1, 6 bases. The CDR3 runs to 17 residues. From germline, CDR1 is DFQATT and CDR2 SNEGSKA (reference sequence). V lost 0 bases and J 0 bases, leaving 15 bases between the germline ends.

The V gene is TRBV9, the J gene TRBJ2-5; a weak D match, TRBD1 (6 bases). The CDR3 covers 21 residues. Germline CDR1 and CDR2: SGDLS and YYNGEE. V was pared by 4 bases and J by 3 bases, with 34 bases between. CDR3 DNA: TGTGCCAGCAGCCCCCAGACTTCCCGCTCTAGCACTGCAGGGGTTGAAGAGACCCAGTACTTC. It codes for CASSPQTSRSSTAGVEETQYF.

This clonotype was seen repeatedly, ten times or more. The rearrangement joins TRBV5-1 to TRBJ2-5; 11 bases align to TRBD2. Trimming at V came to 4 bases and at J to 1 base, leaving 15 bases not matched to a gene. CDR1 and CDR2 from the germline V gene are SGHRS and YFSETQ. The CDR3 spans 19 residues. Here the CDR3 reads CASSPRGRPSGRPQETQYF. The CDR3 coding sequence is TGCGCCAGCAGCCCGAGGGGACGACCTAGCGGGAGGCCCCAAGAGACCCAGTACTTC.

The rearrangement uses TRBV20-1 and TRBJ2-6; D gene uncertain. CDR3 size: 13 residues. CDR1 and CDR2 (germline): DFQATT, SNEGSKA (reference sequence). The V and J ends lost 6 bases and 3 bases respectively, with 9 bases between them. DNA for the CDR3: TGCAGTGCCCCCGTGGGTGGGGCCAACGTCCTGACTTTC. This codes for CSAPVGGANVLTF.

This clonotype turned up a few times. A much larger clone lies one base from this, so it may be a read error. This chain links TRBV20-1 with TRBJ1-2; D gene unclear. Germline-derived CDR1 and CDR2 are DFQATT and SNEGSKA (reference sequence). The CDR3 is 13 residues long. V lost 0 bases and J lost 10, with 15 bases in between. In DNA, the CDR3 is TGCAGTGCTAGAGATCGGCAGGTCCTTGCCTACACCTTC. Translation gives CSARDRQVLAYTF.

A note on this clonotype: One end of the junction does not line up with germline, which may come from a read error. The chain joins TRBV6-5 to TRBJ1-1; TRBD1 might be the D (5 bases). This CDR3 is 15 amino acids long. Germline CDR1 is MNHEY and CDR2 is SVGAGI. CDR3 sequence reads: CASSHSPGGGTEAFF. The CDR3 DNA sequence: TGTGCCAGCAGTCACTCGCCGGGTGGGGGCACTGAAGCTTTCTTT.

This clonotype has a handful of counts. The chain links TRBV10-3 to TRBJ2-1, with D hard to call. Germline V gene data show CDR1 as ENHRY and CDR2 as SYGVKD. This CDR3 spans 13 amino acids. With 0 bases removed from V and 6 bases from J, the gap between germline ends came to 6 bases. This chain's CDR3 is CAISESLGNEQFF. The CDR3 bases are TGTGCCATCAGTGAGTCGTTAGGCAATGAGCAGTTCTTC.

Ten or more counts support this clonotype. V and J are TRBV7-2 and TRBJ2-7; 7 bases are shared with TRBD1. The CDR3 runs to 13 residues. V dropped 3 bases and J dropped 5; count of bases not matched to a gene: 4. The germline CDR1 and CDR2 sequences are SGHTA and FQGNSA. Here the CDR3 DNA reads TGTGCCAGCAGCTTCCAGACAGGGAACGAGCAGTACTTC. This sequence encodes CASSFQTGNEQYF.

Worth noting for this clonotype: A read error is possible here, since a much larger clone lies one base away. CDR3 nucleotide sequence: TGTGCCAGCAGCCAAGAACCGAGAACCACAAGGTGGGAAAAACTGTTTTTT. Translated, it gives CASSQEPRTTRWEKLFF. The rearrangement uses TRBV3-1 and TRBJ1-4; no firm D call. The germline gives CDR1 LGHDT, CDR2 YNNKEL (reference sequence). The germline V and J ends were trimmed by 0 bases and 8 bases, with 19 bases remaining between them. CDR3 size: 17 residues.

The chain recombines TRBV19 with TRBJ2-5; 7 nucleotides match TRBD2. The junction had 3 bases not matched to a gene; V was cut back by 1 base and J by 4 bases. Germline V gene data show CDR1 as LNHDA and CDR2 as SQIVND (reference sequence). The CDR3 totals 14 residues. The CDR3 coding sequence is TGTGCCAGTAGTATAGGACTAGCACGAGAGACCCAGTACTTC. Encoded protein: CASSIGLARETQYF.